Here is one TCR beta chain with its context. Its antigen remains unidentified. These data originate in a study of T-cell reconstitution after alpha-beta-depleted transplantation in children. The CDR3 sequence is 15 residues long. Trimming took 5 bases from V and 3 from J, leaving 16 bases between them. Findings and caveats of the study: Most T-cell counts and diversity one year after the transplant came from T cells that were newly produced. Surviving recipient T cells and thymic progenitors underlay high day-60 TCRbeta diversity in some patients. Reportedly, roughly two months post-transplant, alpha-beta T cells arose from several hundred expanded graft clones.

This sample's TCRbeta library carried unique molecular identifier barcodes. From the PCR reads, TCRdb called clonotypes with MiXCR, one entry per CDR3 protein. This table holds about a million distinct CDR3 sequences, roughly 29% found once. This rearrangement joins TRBV12-3 or TRBV12-4 to TRBJ1-1, with D maybe TRBD1 (6 bases). This sample comprised PBMCs, mostly from graft donor cells, obtained 360 days after TCRalphabeta/CD19-depleted stem cell transplant. This TCR came from a boy under two years old who had a stem cell transplant for SCID, so the T cells may come from the graft donor. The CDR3 coding sequence is TGTGCCAGCAGTCGACCAGCGAGGGGGGACACTGAAGCTTTCTTT. This gives the protein CASSRPARGDTEAFF.